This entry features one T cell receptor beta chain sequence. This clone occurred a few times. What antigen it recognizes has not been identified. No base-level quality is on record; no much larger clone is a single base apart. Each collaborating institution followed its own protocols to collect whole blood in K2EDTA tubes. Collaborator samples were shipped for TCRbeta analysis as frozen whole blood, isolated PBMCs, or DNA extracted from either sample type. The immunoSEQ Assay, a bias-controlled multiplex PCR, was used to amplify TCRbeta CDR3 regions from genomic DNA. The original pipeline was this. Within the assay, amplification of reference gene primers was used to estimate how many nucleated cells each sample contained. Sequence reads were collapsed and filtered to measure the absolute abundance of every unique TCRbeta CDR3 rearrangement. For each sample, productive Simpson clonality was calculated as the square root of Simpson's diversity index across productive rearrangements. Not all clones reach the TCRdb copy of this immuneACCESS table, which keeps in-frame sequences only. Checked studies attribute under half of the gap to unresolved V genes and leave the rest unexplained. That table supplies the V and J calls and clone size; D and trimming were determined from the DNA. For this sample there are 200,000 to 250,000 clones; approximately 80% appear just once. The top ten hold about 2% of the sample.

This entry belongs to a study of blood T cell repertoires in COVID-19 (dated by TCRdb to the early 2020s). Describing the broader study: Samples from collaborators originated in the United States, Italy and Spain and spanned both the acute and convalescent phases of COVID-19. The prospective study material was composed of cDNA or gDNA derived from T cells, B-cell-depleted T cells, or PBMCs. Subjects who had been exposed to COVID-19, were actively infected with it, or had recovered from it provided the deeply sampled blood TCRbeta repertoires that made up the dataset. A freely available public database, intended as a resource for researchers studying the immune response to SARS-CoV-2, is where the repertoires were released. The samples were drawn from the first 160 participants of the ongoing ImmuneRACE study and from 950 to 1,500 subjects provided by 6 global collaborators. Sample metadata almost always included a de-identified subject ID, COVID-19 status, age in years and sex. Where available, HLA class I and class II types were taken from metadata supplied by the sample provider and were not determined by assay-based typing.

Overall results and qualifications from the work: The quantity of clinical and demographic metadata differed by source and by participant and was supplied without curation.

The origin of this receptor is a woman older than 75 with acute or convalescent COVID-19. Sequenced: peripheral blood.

The nucleotide sequence reads TGTGCCAGCAGACGGACAGGGGCAACCGGGGAGCTGTTTTTT. Translated, this is CASRRTGATGELFF. The chain is encoded by TRBV28 joined to TRBJ2-2, with 9 middle bases fitting TRBD1. From the cysteine through the phenylalanine, the CDR3 covers 14 amino acids. Only the CDR3 DNA is retained, 42 bases long and in frame from the first base. Via the germline V gene, CDR1 is MDHEN and CDR2 SYDVKM. Ends trimmed: V by 6 bases, J by 5 bases; bases unmatched to a gene: 4.